This T cell receptor beta chain was sequenced for a study of early T cells in non-severe SARS-CoV-2 infection. Across the whole study: Sequenced bulk RNA came from whole blood that was unsorted, and chains were unpaired. Regarding the study as a whole: VDJdb-based matching was biased toward anti-spike CD8 responses and missed private and CD4 specificities.

The germline CDR1 and CDR2 sequences are SGHDT and YYEEEE. Trimming took 1 base from V and 9 from J, leaving 17 bases between them. This CDR3 comprises 15 residues. This clonotype was seen ten or more times. Its antigen is undetermined. Individual cDNA molecules were tagged with unique molecular identifiers. Each CDR3 protein is one row after TCRdb ran MiXCR on the 5' RACE reads. The sample carries nearly 90,000 distinct CDR3 sequences, about an eighth recorded once. This receptor was taken from an adult who was a healthcare worker with PCR-confirmed SARS-CoV-2 infection or an uninfected control (not recorded which). The sample consisted of whole blood. The chain joins TRBV5-6 to TRBJ2-1; the D is unclear. The CDR3 protein is CASSLSPSAVSEQFF. Written as DNA, the CDR3 is TGTGCCAGCAGCTTGTCCCCCTCTGCTGTCAGTGAGCAGTTCTTC.